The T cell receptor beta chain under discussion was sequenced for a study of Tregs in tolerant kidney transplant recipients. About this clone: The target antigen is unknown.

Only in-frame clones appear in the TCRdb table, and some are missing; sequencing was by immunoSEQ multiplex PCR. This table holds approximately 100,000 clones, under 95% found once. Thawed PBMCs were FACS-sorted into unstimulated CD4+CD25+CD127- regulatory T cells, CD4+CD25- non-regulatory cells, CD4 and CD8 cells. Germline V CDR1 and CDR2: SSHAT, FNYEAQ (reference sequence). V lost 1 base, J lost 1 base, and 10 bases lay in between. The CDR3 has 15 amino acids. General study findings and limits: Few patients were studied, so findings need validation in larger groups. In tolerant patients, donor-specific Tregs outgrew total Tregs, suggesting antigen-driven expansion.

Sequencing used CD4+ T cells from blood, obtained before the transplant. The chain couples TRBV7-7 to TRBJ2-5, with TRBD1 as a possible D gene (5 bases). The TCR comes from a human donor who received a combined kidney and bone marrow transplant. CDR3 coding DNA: TGTGCCAGCAGCTTAGGTTTCCAGGGCCAAGAGACCCAGTACTTC. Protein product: CASSLGFQGQETQYF. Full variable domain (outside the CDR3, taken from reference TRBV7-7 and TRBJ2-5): GAGVSQSPRYKVTKRGQDVTLRCDPISSHATLYWYQQALGQGPEFLTYFNYEAQPDKSGLPSDRFSAERPEGSISTLTIQRTEQRDSAMYRCASSLGFQGQETQYFGPGTRLLVL.